What follows are 19 T cell receptor beta chains derived from one specimen sequenced in a study of blood T cell repertoires in COVID-19. The method was immunoSEQ multiplex PCR; TCRdb's version includes in-frame clones alone and lacks a portion of them. The repertoire consists of approximately 4,100 clones, with about nine tenths occurring once and the leading ten covering approximately 6.5%. Sequencing input: peripheral blood. All receptors come from a man aged 50-60 years with active COVID-19.

The chain carries TRBV18 and TRBJ1-1; D possibly corresponds to TRBD1 (5 bases). CDR1 and CDR2 (germline): KGHSH, LQKENI. This CDR3 spans 13 amino acids. V was clipped by 6 bases and J by 3 bases, with 11 bases between them. The chain's CDR3 is CASSPRGDTEAFF. The DNA for the CDR3 is TGTGCCAGCTCGCCGCGGGGGGACACTGAAGCTTTCTTT. Combining the CDR3 with reference TRBV18 and TRBJ1-1 gives the whole variable domain NAGVMQNPRHLVRRRGQEARLRCSPMKGHSHVYWYRQLPEEGLKFMVYLQKENIIDESGMPKERFSAEFPKEGPSILRIQQVVRGDSAAYFCASSPRGDTEAFFGQGTRLTVV.

The V call is TRBV30, the J call TRBJ1-1, with 7 positions matching TRBD1. Germline CDR1 GTSNPN, CDR2 SVGIG (reference sequence). The V and J ends lost 2 bases and 3 bases, in that order; junction bases with no gene match: 6. The CDR3 totals 14 residues. CDR3 sequence reads: CAWSRQQGYTEAFF. CDR3 DNA sequence: TGTGCCTGGAGTCGCCAACAGGGGTACACTGAAGCTTTCTTT.

The rearrangement joins TRBV5-1 to TRBJ2-1; D may be TRBD2 (5 bases). V was shortened by 4 bases and J by 0 bases, with 29 bases between the two germline ends. CDR1 SGHRS and CDR2 YFSETQ come from the germline V gene. The CDR3 is 21 amino acids. The CDR3 sequence is CASSHPTQTSQGLLSYNEQFF. CDR3 coding DNA: TGCGCCAGCAGCCATCCTACGCAGACAAGCCAAGGACTCCTCTCCTACAATGAGCAGTTCTTC.

V gene TRBV7-9 combines with J gene TRBJ2-6, with a possible D match to TRBD2 (5 bases). CDR1 and CDR2 (germline): SEHNR, FQNEAQ (reference sequence). Trimming removed 4 bases from V and 2 bases from J, with 12 bases in between. The CDR3 has 16 residues. CDR3: CASSSMRAPGANVLTF. The CDR3 nucleotides read TGTGCCAGCAGCTCCATGAGGGCCCCTGGGGCCAACGTCCTGACTTTC.

J is TRBJ1-5 and V is TRBV11-2; D is unclear. This CDR3 region has 13 residues. Per the germline V gene, CDR1 is SGHAT and CDR2 is FQNNGV. Trimming took 4 bases from V and 2 from J, leaving 6 bases between them. As DNA, the CDR3 is TGTGCCAGCAGCTCCGGGGGCAATCAGCCCCAGCATTTT. It translates to CASSSGGNQPQHF.

V and J are TRBV18 and TRBJ1-1; D perhaps matches TRBD1 (6 bases). This CDR3 has 14 residues. Germline V gene lookup returns CDR1 KGHSH and CDR2 LQKENI. Trimming stripped 4 bases from V and 4 bases from J, with 13 bases between. CDR3 coding DNA: TGTGCCAGCTCACGCAGGGGCGGGAGCACTGAAGCTTTCTTT. It translates to CASSRRGGSTEAFF.

This chain joins TRBV6-4 and TRBJ2-7; 10 nucleotides align to TRBD1. CDR1 is MRHNA and CDR2 is SNTAGT in the germline V gene. Trimming at V came to 6 bases and at J to 3 bases, leaving 11 bases not matched to a gene. This CDR3 region has 16 residues. CDR3 bases: TGTGCCAGCAGGAGGGGACAGGGGCCATTTCTCTACGAGCAGTACTTC. Residues: CASRRGQGPFLYEQYF.

This sequence joins TRBV5-6 and TRBJ2-1; TRBD2 matches at 7 bases. Germline assignment: CDR1 SGHDT and CDR2 YYEEEE. Losses at the gene ends were 4 bases for V and 3 bases for J; bases not matched to a gene: 7. The CDR3 contains 15 residues. The CDR3 coding sequence is TGTGCCAGCAGCCGCAGAGGCGGGAGCTACAATGAGCAGTTCTTC. Encoded protein: CASSRRGGSYNEQFF.

The sample holds a few counts of this clone. This chain's CDR3 is CATGGQPKSSDEQYF. In nucleotides, the CDR3 is TGTGCCACAGGGGGACAGCCCAAATCGTCGGACGAGCAGTACTTC. The chain joins TRBV15 to TRBJ2-7; 7 bases are a match to TRBD1. V gave up 9 bases and J gave up 5 bases; unmatched junction bases: 16. Germline V gives CDR1 LNHNV, CDR2 YYDKDF (reference sequence). This CDR3 contains 15 residues.

This chain joins TRBV3-1 (or the pseudogene TRBV3-2) and TRBJ2-7; TRBD1 is a possible D gene (5 bases). The CDR3 covers 15 residues. V was cut by 1 base and J by 5 bases, with 15 bases left in between. The germline V gene has CDR1 LGHDT and CDR2 YNNKEL (reference sequence). The CDR3 loop reads CASSQATGMYDEQYF. In DNA form, the CDR3 reads TGTGCCAGCAGCCAAGCCACAGGAATGTACGACGAGCAGTACTTC.

The gene calls are TRBV21-1 and TRBJ2-1; whether TRBD2, the table's D call, matches the DNA was not checked. TRBV21-1 is assigned pseudogene status. The CDR3 is 15 residues long. The CDR3 sequence: CASSTRGSSYNEQFF. CDR3 nucleotide sequence: TGTGCCAGCAGCACGCGGGGGAGCTCCTACAATGAGCAGTTCTTC.

This clone came up once. The identical CDR3 is also encoded by other nucleotide sequences in the sample. V and J are TRBV7-9 and TRBJ1-5; no firm D call. Germline V CDR1 and CDR2: SEHNR, FQNEAQ (reference sequence). Trimming took 3 bases from V and 0 from J, leaving 6 bases between them. The CDR3 runs to 14 residues. For the CDR3, the DNA is TGTGCCAGCAGCTTGGCGGGTAGCAATCAGCCCCAGCATTTT. Its protein product is CASSLAGSNQPQHF.

This chain uses TRBV28 with TRBJ2-7; possible D gene TRBD1, 5 bases. The CDR3 is 14 amino acids. The germline CDR1 and CDR2 sequences are MDHEN and SYDVKM. V was clipped by 3 bases and J by 2 bases, with 11 bases between them. The chain's CDR3 is CASSLAQGAYEQYF. The CDR3 DNA reads TGTGCCAGCAGTTTGGCGCAGGGCGCCTACGAGCAGTACTTC.

The gene calls are TRBV29-1 and TRBJ2-7; a possible D gene is TRBD2 (6 bases). Trimming left V 7 bases short and J 3 bases short, with 13 bases between. The CDR3 is made up of 12 amino acids. CDR1 is SQVTM, CDR2 ANQGSEA, per germline. CDR3 nucleotide sequence: TGCAGCGCAGGACTACGAAACTACGAGCAGTACTTC. This codes for CSAGLRNYEQYF.

This chain joins TRBV28 and TRBJ2-2; 8 bases align to TRBD2. The V segment lost 6 bases and the J segment 4 bases; nucleotides outside the gene matches: 10. This CDR3 contains 16 residues. From germline, CDR1 is MDHEN and CDR2 SYDVKM. CDR3: CASRTGLAGITGELFF. Written as DNA, the CDR3 is TGTGCCAGCAGAACAGGGTTAGCGGGAATCACCGGGGAGCTGTTTTTT.

This sequence joins TRBV5-1 and TRBJ1-2; 9 bases are a match to TRBD1. Germline loops: CDR1 SGHRS, CDR2 YFSETQ. The CDR3 runs to 16 residues. The ends lost 0 bases at V and 5 bases at J; junction bases unmatched: 8. CDR3 sequence reads: CASSLAIGTGIYGYTF. DNA for the CDR3: TGCGCCAGCAGCTTGGCCATAGGGACAGGGATATATGGCTACACCTTC.

This clone was seen a handful of times. The chain uses TRBV4-2 and TRBJ1-5, with D unresolved. V was pared by 4 bases and J by 4 bases, with 8 bases between. This CDR3 region has 13 residues. CDR1 and CDR2 from the germline V gene are LGHNA and YNFKEQ. The chain's CDR3 is CASSLNLNQPQHF. CDR3 nucleotide sequence: TGTGCCAGCAGCCTTAATCTGAATCAGCCCCAGCATTTT.

In this sample, this clone turned up once. The chain is built from TRBV7-9 and TRBJ2-1; D is perhaps TRBD1 (5 bases). V gave up 5 bases and J gave up 3 bases, with 20 bases separating them. This CDR3 spans 17 amino acids. Germline V gene data show CDR1 as SEHNR and CDR2 as FQNEAQ (reference sequence). The CDR3, as DNA: TGTGCCAGCAGCCCCAGGGCGCGTGGTCGTTTCTACAATGAGCAGTTCTTC. Translated: CASSPRARGRFYNEQFF.

This chain links TRBV11-3 with TRBJ2-3, with 10 bases matching TRBD2. This CDR3 contains 17 residues. With 1 base clipped from V and 4 bases from J, the junction kept 8 bases outside the gene matches. Germline values: CDR1 SGHNT, CDR2 YENEEA. The CDR3 DNA reads TGTGCCAGCAGCTTAGGGGTCGCTAGCGGGAGCGCAGATACGCAGTATTTT. Translation gives CASSLGVASGSADTQYF.